These 8 T cell receptor beta chains came from one sample sequenced in a study of cytomegalovirus exposure and HLA in healthy donors. Amplification used 60 Vbeta primers and 13 Jbeta primers. Only in-frame clones appear in the TCRdb table, and some are missing; sequencing was by immunoSEQ multiplex PCR. Here the sample spans around 45,000 clones, roughly 76% being singletons. The sample was PBMCs. The source is a man aged 25 to 45 in good health and CMV-seronegative.

This chain connects TRBV2 to TRBJ2-1; 13 positions match TRBD2. This CDR3 comprises 17 residues. V lost 2 bases, J lost 3 bases, and 4 bases stayed unmatched. The germline V gene has CDR1 SNHLY and CDR2 FYNNEI. This CDR3 reads CASSESGLAGFYNEQFF. The CDR3 DNA reads as TGTGCCAGCAGTGAATCGGGACTAGCGGGATTCTACAATGAGCAGTTCTTC.

The chain employs TRBV10-1 and TRBJ2-5; 9 nucleotides line up with TRBD1. The J call may be incorrect, as the DNA end agrees better with TRBJ2-7. The germline gives CDR1 WNHNN, CDR2 SYGVQD (reference sequence). This CDR3 has 14 amino acids. In nucleotides, the CDR3 is TGCGCCAGCAGCCAACCGGACAGGGGCTACGAGCAGTACTTC. It specifies CASSQPDRGYEQYF.

The chain joins TRBV2 to TRBJ2-1; possibly TRBD1 for D (6 bases). Germline V lookup: CDR1 SNHLY, CDR2 FYNNEI. The length of the CDR3 is 15 residues. The ends were cut back, 5 bases at V and 5 bases at J, with 16 bases in the middle. The CDR3 spells CASSPGAGEDNEQFF. CDR3 in DNA: TGTGCCAGCAGTCCAGGGGCAGGGGAAGACAATGAGCAGTTCTTC.

V is TRBV2 and J is TRBJ2-5; D may be TRBD2 (5 bases). Deletions cut 6 bases from V and 5 bases from J, with 13 bases between. Germline assignment: CDR1 SNHLY and CDR2 FYNNEI. The CDR3 is made up of 13 amino acids. The CDR3 sequence is CASSKLGWETQYF. The CDR3 nucleotides read TGTGCCAGCAGCAAACTAGGATGGGAGACCCAGTACTTC.

The chain employs TRBV30 and TRBJ2-3, with a tentative D call TRBD2 (6 bases). The germline gives CDR1 GTSNPN, CDR2 SVGIG (reference sequence). V was clipped by 5 bases and J by 6 bases, with 18 bases between them. There are 14 residues in the CDR3. This chain's CDR3 is CAWDLAIPMDTQYF. The CDR3 DNA reads as TGTGCCTGGGACCTAGCGATCCCAATGGATACGCAGTATTTT.

This clone was observed a few times. The V gene is TRBV6-6, the J gene TRBJ2-7; perhaps TRBD1 as D (6 bases). The CDR3 consists of 14 residues. Between the trimmed V and J ends, which lost 4 bases and 2 bases, there was a span of 12 bases. Per the germline V gene, CDR1 is MNHNY and CDR2 is SVGAGI (reference sequence). The CDR3 bases are TGTGCCAGCAGTTCAACAGGGAGCCCCTACGAGCAGTACTTC. Protein product: CASSSTGSPYEQYF.

V gene TRBV29-1 combines with J gene TRBJ2-1; 9 bases fit TRBD1. The CDR3 loop spans 15 amino acids. Germline V gene lookup returns CDR1 SQVTM and CDR2 ANQGSEA. Trimming at V came to 4 bases and at J to 4 bases, leaving 8 bases not matched to a gene. In nucleotides, the CDR3 is TGCAGCGTTGCGGCTGGGACAGGGAGATACAATGAGCAGTTCTTC. Amino acids: CSVAAGTGRYNEQFF.

This clone was found a few times. CDR3 in amino acids: CASSASWDRGVNTEAFF. DNA of the CDR3: TGTGCCAGCAGTGCTTCCTGGGACAGGGGTGTGAACACTGAAGCTTTCTTT. The V gene is TRBV6-1, the J gene TRBJ1-1, with 10 bases matching TRBD1. The germline CDR1 and CDR2 sequences are MNHNS and SASEGT. Unmatched junction bases numbered 8, after V lost 4 bases and J lost 0 bases. The CDR3 runs to 17 residues.